This T cell receptor (beta chain) was sequenced in a study of early T cells in non-severe SARS-CoV-2 infection (dated by TCRdb to the early 2020s). About the full investigation: Because TCR sequencing relied on bulk RNA taken from unsorted whole blood, pairing of alpha and beta chains was not possible.

Between the V and J ends, shortened by 5 bases and 7 bases respectively, the junction contains 9 bases. CDR1 SGHTA and CDR2 FQGNSA are derived from the germline V gene. The CDR3 holds 13 amino acids from the cysteine to the phenylalanine. CDR3 DNA only is kept here, 39 bases in frame from base 1. In this sample, this clonotype turned up many times. The specificity of this receptor is unknown. Per-base quality was not reported, and no clone a single base away is much larger than it. Set within a cohort of healthcare workers in London, UK, this nested case-control study involved weekly PCR testing of nasopharyngeal swabs along with blood sampling. Between 23 and 31 March 2020, the week of the UK lockdown, healthcare workers were enrolled and then followed up weekly for as long as 16 weeks. Preparation of the library involved 5' RACE. The reads were generated on a NextSeq 500. To correct for sequencing error and PCR bias, the TCR library protocol tagged individual cDNA molecules with unique molecular identifiers. Both TCR alpha and beta chains were sequenced, and tight co-correlation was observed between alpha and beta sequence abundances in each sample. The source study handled its data this way. Decombinator V4 was used to annotate TCR sequences for V gene, J gene and CDR3. Expanded TCRs were defined as changing significantly between any two time points under a Poisson model with p below 0.0001. TCR abundances were normalised to the total number of TCRs sequenced in each sample and reported as counts per million. MAIT TCRs were defined by TRAV1-2 paired with TRAJ12, TRAJ20 or TRAJ33, and iNKT TCRs by TRAV10 paired with TRAJ18. VDJdb, accessed 1 November 2021, was searched for CMV, EBV and SARS-CoV-2 annotated TCRs, with TCRs annotated for multiple antigens excluded. The public reads were reprocessed in TCRdb via fastp at Q25 and MiXCR, keeping in-frame beta chains. Identical CDR3 proteins give one entry, which carries the most common genes and DNA. Here the V and J calls rest on TCRdb's processing, not on the authors' analysis. The sample includes 27,000 or so distinct CDR3 sequences, with under 4% observed a single time. The ten largest make up more than 8% of the sample.

What the study reported, not specific to this receptor: Matching against VDJdb was skewed toward anti-spike CD8 responses, likely underestimated virus-specific expansions, and missed private and CD4 specificities.

The sample comprised whole blood. This TCR derives from an adult who was a healthcare worker with PCR-confirmed SARS-CoV-2 infection or an uninfected control (not recorded which). The chain is encoded by TRBV7-2 joined to TRBJ1-6; the D gene is unclear. The CDR3 protein is CASSPGPNSPLHF. The bases read TGTGCCAGCAGCCCCGGACCGAATTCACCCCTCCACTTT.